The sequence of this T cell receptor beta chain was determined in a study of radiation and T cells in renal cell carcinoma. The time point was: baseline pretreatment blood. Treatment reported: 15 Gy SBRT to primary tumor, nephrectomy 4 weeks later. V gave up 3 bases and J gave up 10 bases, with 7 bases separating them. This CDR3 is built from 11 residues. Germline V gives CDR1 SGHNT, CDR2 YENEEA. Study-wide results and caveats: Baseline intratumoral clonotype presence is unknown without pretreatment biopsies. Top tumor clonotypes rose in blood 2 weeks post-radiation, then contracted.

Some clones are missing from TCRdb's copy, which holds only in-frame ones; the method was immunoSEQ multiplex PCR. The sample carries 120,000 to 150,000 clones, 88% recorded once. Details on this clone: Its antigen is as yet unknown.

The material was blood, obtained from a patient whose treatment included radiotherapy and nephrectomy. This TCR was recovered from a woman aged 70 to 79 with renal cell carcinoma. This sequence joins TRBV11-3 and TRBJ2-1; D may be TRBD2 (6 bases). This chain's CDR3 is CASSFRGEQFF. The CDR3 DNA sequence: TGTGCCAGCAGCTTTCGGGGGGAGCAGTTCTTC.